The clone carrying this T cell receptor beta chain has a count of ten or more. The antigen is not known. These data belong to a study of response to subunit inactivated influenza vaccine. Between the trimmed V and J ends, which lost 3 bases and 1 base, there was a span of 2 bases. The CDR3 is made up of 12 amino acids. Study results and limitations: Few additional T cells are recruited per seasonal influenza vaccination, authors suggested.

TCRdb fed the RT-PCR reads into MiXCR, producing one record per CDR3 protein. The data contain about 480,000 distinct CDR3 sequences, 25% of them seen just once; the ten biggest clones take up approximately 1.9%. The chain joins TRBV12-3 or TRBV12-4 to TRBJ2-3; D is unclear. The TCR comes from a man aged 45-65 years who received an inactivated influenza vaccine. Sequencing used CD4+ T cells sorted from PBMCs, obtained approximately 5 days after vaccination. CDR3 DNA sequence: TGTGCCAGCAGTTTGGGCACAGATACGCAGTATTTT. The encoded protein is CASSLGTDTQYF.